This TCR beta chain was identified in a study of T cells in Graves' hyperthyroidism and ophthalmopathy. Findings and caveats of the study: From stable hyperthyroidism, ophthalmopathy was set apart by a 13 V-J model.

Deletions cut 6 bases from V and 10 bases from J, with 3 bases between. Germline assignment: CDR1 SQVTM and CDR2 ANQGSEA. The CDR3 sequence is 8 residues long. Remarks on this clonotype: Its antigen is not identified.

Using RNA transcripts as the source, TCR beta CDR3 regions were amplified. A first-round RT-PCR of the TCR CDR3 used the HTBI primer set. Via MiXCR, TCRdb re-called the multiplex PCR reads, giving one row per CDR3 protein. The data contain almost 600,000 distinct CDR3 sequences, around 42% of them singletons. With a duration under 2 months, the hyperthyroidism was newly diagnosed in patients aged 18 to 65. V usage is TRBV29-1 and J usage is TRBJ2-2; no reliable D call. The clonotype was recovered from a woman between 18 and 29 years old with Graves' hyperthyroidism. The sequenced material came from peripheral blood or thyroid tissue (not recorded which). The CDR3 DNA follows: TGCAGCGTCTCGGAGCTGTTTTTT. It yields the protein CSVSELFF.